This paragraph reports one T cell receptor beta chain. The V and J ends lost 4 bases and 0 bases, in that order; junction bases with no gene match: 4. The germline V gene has CDR1 SGHAT and CDR2 FQNNGV. This CDR3 has 15 amino acids. The entry originates in a study of blood T cell repertoires in COVID-19. Study background: Acute and convalescent COVID-19 specimens originated in the United States, Italy and Spain. In each case, the material was cDNA or gDNA derived from T cells, B-cell-depleted T cells, or PBMCs.

Study processing details: For nucleated cells, counts were estimated from reference gene primer amplification. Profiling relied on immunoSEQ multiplex PCR, and the TCRdb table lists in-frame clones only, not all of them. The V and J calls and clone size come from that table; D and trimming were worked out from the DNA. The table has about 240,000 clones, approximately 86% seen once. The receptor comes from a man in his sixties who had recovered from COVID-19. The material sequenced was peripheral blood. The chain recombines TRBV11-2 with TRBJ2-3; 7 nucleotides line up with TRBD2. The CDR3 is CASSYGGVSTDTQYF. CDR3 bases: TGTGCCAGCAGCTATGGGGGGGTTAGCACAGATACGCAGTATTTT.